This T cell receptor (beta chain) was sequenced in a study of blood T cell repertoires in COVID-19. Study summary: In each case, the material was cDNA or gDNA derived from T cells, B-cell-depleted T cells, or PBMCs.

The repertoire was sequenced with immunoSEQ multiplex PCR; TCRdb's copy has only in-frame clones and lacks some. The table shows hundreds of thousands of clones, with roughly 84% occurring only once. The study drew participants aged about 18 to 89 years from fewer than 30 US areas. Clinical histories supplied by participants themselves formed the basis of cohort assignment. Shortly before study entry, within 2 weeks, exposed participants had met a COVID-19 case. The CDR3 covers 14 residues. The V gene lost 6 bases and the J gene lost 1 base, with 12 bases spanning the gap. Germline CDR1 reads PRHDT; CDR2 reads FYEKMQ (reference sequence).

The chain recombines TRBV13 with TRBJ1-1, with D maybe TRBD1 (5 bases). The receptor was isolated from a woman aged 18-29 years who had been exposed to COVID-19. The material sequenced was PBMCs or T cells enriched from blood (not recorded which). CDR3 nucleotides: TGTGCCAGCAGGCGTAGAACAGGGAACACTGAAGCTTTCTTT. Its translation is CASRRRTGNTEAFF.